The 19 T cell receptor beta chains given below trace back to one sample, sequenced in a study of T cell changes during pregnancy in multiple sclerosis. Clones were read by immunoSEQ multiplex PCR, and TCRdb kept only the in-frame ones, dropping some. Found here are around 56,000 clones, around nine tenths of them singletons; the top ten hold approximately 1.8%. The sample in question was peripheral blood, obtained after pregnancy. The receptors originated from a female donor with multiple sclerosis, enrolled in a pregnancy study.

The rearrangement uses TRBV7-9 and TRBJ1-2; D is perhaps TRBD1 (6 bases). CDR1 is SEHNR and CDR2 is FQNEAQ in the germline V gene (reference sequence). Trimming cost V 5 bases and J 6 bases, with 13 bases left between them. The CDR3 contains 13 residues. CDR3 region: CASSQTGSDGYTF. CDR3 DNA sequence: TGTGCCAGCAGCCAAACAGGGAGCGATGGCTACACCTTC. The full variable domain, with the rest looked up from reference TRBV7-9 and TRBJ1-2, is DTGVSQNPRHKITKRGQNVTFRCDPISEHNRLYWYRQTLGQGPEFLTYFQNEAQLEKSRLLSDRFSAERPKGSFSTLEIQRTEQGDSAMYLCASSQTGSDGYTFGSGTRLTVV.

The chain has TRBV4-1 and TRBJ2-7, with 8 bases matching TRBD1. The CDR3 consists of 15 residues. With 3 bases clipped from V and 7 bases from J, the junction kept 11 bases outside the gene matches. CDR1 is MGHRA and CDR2 is YSYEKL in the germline V gene. In DNA form, the CDR3 reads TGCGCCAGCAGCCACGCAGGGGGCCTAGGAAGGGAGCAGTACTTC. It yields the protein CASSHAGGLGREQYF.

This clone was counted between two and nine times. The chain recombines TRBV19 with TRBJ2-3; a possible D gene is TRBD1 (6 bases). The CDR3 is 13 amino acids. Germline assignment: CDR1 LNHDA and CDR2 SQIVND (reference sequence). V was trimmed by 4 bases and J by 2 bases, leaving 7 bases between them. Here the CDR3 reads CASSNRDTDTQYF. The CDR3, as DNA: TGTGCCAGTAGTAACAGGGACACAGATACGCAGTATTTT.

The chain couples TRBV5-6 to TRBJ1-1; no definite D call. Trimming removed 1 base from V and 5 bases from J, with 6 bases in between. There are 12 residues in the CDR3. CDR1 and CDR2 from the germline V gene are SGHDT and YYEEEE. The CDR3 is CASSLRGTEAFF. CDR3 bases: TGTGCCAGCAGCTTGAGAGGGACTGAAGCTTTCTTT. Full variable domain (missing parts from reference TRBV5-6 and TRBJ1-1): DAGVTQSPTHLIKTRGQQVTLRCSPKSGHDTVSWYQQALGQGPQFIFQYYEEEERQRGNFPDRFSGHQFPNYSSELNVNALLLGDSALYLCASSLRGTEAFFGQGTRLTVV.

This rearrangement joins TRBV18 to TRBJ1-1, with a possible D match to TRBD1 (5 bases). The CDR3 is 14 amino acids. Germline V lookup: CDR1 KGHSH, CDR2 LQKENI. The V and J ends lost 2 bases and 7 bases respectively, with 14 bases between them. The CDR3 nucleotides read TGTGCCAGCTCACCAGTAGCCGGGACTGATGAAGCTTTCTTT. Translated, it gives CASSPVAGTDEAFF.

The gene calls are TRBV7-9 and TRBJ2-1; TRBD1 aligns across 8 bases. Unmatched junction bases numbered 8, after V lost 1 base and J lost 9 bases. Germline loops: CDR1 SEHNR, CDR2 FQNEAQ (reference sequence). This CDR3 is built from 15 residues. CDR3: CASSLGAGGFGEQFF. Written as DNA, the CDR3 is TGTGCCAGCAGCTTAGGGGCAGGGGGCTTTGGTGAGCAGTTCTTC.

The J gene is TRBJ2-2, the V gene TRBV7-2; the D gene is possibly TRBD2 (6 bases). V was clipped by 3 bases and J by 6 bases, with 8 bases between them. CDR3 size: 13 residues. Germline lookup yields CDR1 SGHTA and CDR2 FQGNSA. The DNA of the CDR3 is TGTGCCAGCAGCTTTGGAGGGCCCGGGGAGCTGTTTTTT. This codes for CASSFGGPGELFF. The whole variable domain, remainder taken from reference TRBV7-2 and TRBJ2-2, is GAGVSQSPSNKVTEKGKDVELRCDPISGHTALYWYRQSLGQGLEFLIYFQGNSAPDKSGLPSDRFSAERTGGSVSTLTIQRTQQEDSAVYLCASSFGGPGELFFGEGSRLTVL.

The chain joins TRBV19 to TRBJ1-2; possibly TRBD1 for D (6 bases). Between the trimmed V and J ends, which lost 8 bases and 2 bases, there was a span of 15 bases. The CDR3 spans 14 residues. Germline lookup yields CDR1 LNHDA and CDR2 SQIVND (reference sequence). The CDR3 DNA sequence: TGTGCCAGTGGACAGCCAGGTCCCAACTATGGCTACACCTTC. It specifies CASGQPGPNYGYTF.

This rearrangement joins TRBV7-9 to TRBJ2-2; D is perhaps TRBD2 (7 bases). The germline V and J ends were trimmed by 2 bases and 4 bases, with 11 bases remaining between them. CDR3 length equals 15 residues. The germline gives CDR1 SEHNR, CDR2 FQNEAQ (reference sequence). The CDR3: CASSLFGGPTGELFF. In DNA form, the CDR3 reads TGTGCCAGCAGCTTATTCGGGGGGCCCACCGGGGAGCTGTTTTTT.

In this sample, this clone turned up once. The rearrangement uses TRBV4-2 and TRBJ1-6, with D unclear. This CDR3 is built from 13 residues. V lost 0 bases and J lost 17, with 14 bases in between. Germline loops: CDR1 LGHNA, CDR2 YNFKEQ. CDR3 loop: CASSQDSGRGVHF. CDR3 in DNA: TGTGCCAGCAGCCAAGATTCCGGTCGAGGAGTCCACTTT.

The chain has TRBV7-8 and TRBJ2-1, with 7 bases identical to TRBD1. J gave up 8 bases and V 5 bases, and 6 bases lay outside the gene matches. Germline CDR1 is SGHVS and CDR2 is FQNEAQ. The CDR3 has 13 residues. CDR3 protein: CASSADRVYEQFF. For the CDR3, the DNA is TGTGCCAGCAGCGCCGACAGGGTCTATGAGCAGTTCTTC.

This chain joins TRBV15 and TRBJ1-6, with 8 nucleotides matching TRBD1. CDR1 is LNHNV, CDR2 YYDKDF, per germline (reference sequence). Trimming removed 8 bases from V and 0 bases from J; junction bases left unmatched: 9. This CDR3 region has 17 residues. The CDR3: CATRSDRAGSYNSPLHF. In DNA form, the CDR3 reads TGTGCCACCCGATCGGACAGGGCCGGCTCCTATAATTCACCCCTCCACTTT. The variable domain in full, completed from reference TRBV15 and TRBJ1-6, reads DAMVIQNPRYQVTQFGKPVTLSCSQTLNHNVMYWYQQKSSQAPKLLFHYYDKDFNNEADTPDNFQSRRPNTSFCFLDIRSPGLGDTAMYLCATRSDRAGSYNSPLHFGNGTRLTVT.

The J gene is TRBJ2-3, the V gene TRBV5-1; tentative D call: TRBD1 (6 bases). The CDR3 is made up of 16 amino acids. The germline gives CDR1 SGHRS, CDR2 YFSETQ. Trimming took 0 bases from V and 2 from J, leaving 13 bases between them. CDR3 residues: CASSLGGHGVTDTQYF. The CDR3 region has the DNA TGCGCCAGCAGCTTGGGGGGACACGGGGTCACAGATACGCAGTATTTT.

The chain links TRBV27 to TRBJ2-1, with 12 bases aligning to TRBD2. The CDR3 spans 13 residues. Germline V CDR1 and CDR2: MNHEY, SMNVEV (reference sequence). The ends lost 10 bases at V and 7 bases at J; junction bases unmatched: 5. The CDR3 reads CAIRTSGDNEQFF. For the CDR3, the DNA is TGTGCCATCAGGACTAGCGGGGATAATGAGCAGTTCTTC.

The V call is TRBV7-9, the J call TRBJ1-4, with TRBD1 matching over 9 bases. Per the germline V gene, CDR1 is SEHNR and CDR2 is FQNEAQ (reference sequence). V lost 6 bases and J lost 7; bases outside the gene matches: 6. The CDR3 extends over 14 amino acids. CDR3 in DNA: TGTGCCAGCAGTCAAGACAGGGGGAGTGAAAAACTGTTTTTT. It codes for CASSQDRGSEKLFF.

V usage is TRBV10-2 and J usage is TRBJ2-1; 9 nucleotides match TRBD1. This CDR3 has 13 amino acids. Trimming at V came to 6 bases and at J to 5 bases, leaving 2 bases not matched to a gene. The germline V gene encodes CDR1 WSHSY and CDR2 SAAADI. In DNA form, the CDR3 reads TGCGCCAGCAGGGGACAGGGAGACAATGAGCAGTTCTTC. Amino acid sequence: CASRGQGDNEQFF.

The genes are TRBV6-1 and TRBJ2-3, with TRBD1 matching 11 bases. The CDR3 consists of 16 residues. CDR1 is MNHNS, CDR2 SASEGT, per germline. V shed 1 base and J 8 bases; nucleotides not matched to a gene: 8. CDR3 in amino acids: CASSEEDGTGGFTQYF. Written as DNA, the CDR3 is TGTGCCAGCAGTGAAGAAGACGGGACAGGGGGTTTTACGCAGTATTTT.

This clone has only one observation. The CDR3 DNA is TGTGCCAGCAGCCCTACAGGGGAGAGCAATCAGCCCCAGCATTTT. Translation gives CASSPTGESNQPQHF. V gene TRBV5-5 combines with J gene TRBJ1-5; 7 bases are a match to TRBD1. V lost 4 bases to trimming and J lost 1 base; unmatched junction nucleotides: 5. The CDR3 is 15 amino acids. Germline V gene lookup returns CDR1 SGHKS and CDR2 YYEKEE (reference sequence).

This rearrangement joins TRBV7-9 to TRBJ2-1; the D gene is possibly TRBD2 (6 bases). Germline V gene sequence: CDR1 SEHNR, CDR2 FQNEAQ (reference sequence). This CDR3 contains 12 residues. Trimming shortened V by 0 bases and J by 15 bases, and 12 bases separated the two germline ends. The CDR3 region is CASSLALEGWFF. As DNA, the CDR3 is TGTGCCAGCAGCTTAGCGCTGGAGGGTTGGTTCTTC.